These T cell receptor beta chains were read from a single sample in a study of blood T cells in healthy people across ages. MiXCR was run by TCRdb on the 5' RACE reads, yielding one entry per CDR3 protein. The data hold 1.5 million to 2 million distinct CDR3 sequences, with roughly 28% observed a single time. The sample was blood. Receptors originate from a woman aged 25 to 45 in good health. Each CDR3 is given with its conserved first and last residue. The D gene is left open where the match is weak. Clone size is stated in some rows and not others, as once, few, many or a class when expanded.

J | size | D | V | CDR3 | DNA
TRBJ2-1 | few | NA | TRBV7-9 | CASSGGGTSNEQFF | TGTGCCAGCAGCGGAGGCGGGACTTCCAATGAGCAGTTCTTC
TRBJ2-4 | many | TRBD2 | TRBV4-3 | CASSQGGTSGSLNIQYF | TGCGCCAGCAGCCAAGGGGGGACTAGCGGGAGTCTGAACATTCAGTACTTC
TRBJ1-4 | many | NA | TRBV28 | CASSLGRTSEKLFF | TGTGCCAGCAGTTTAGGTCGGACCTCCGAAAAACTGTTTTTT
TRBJ2-2 | NA | NA | TRBV6-6 | CASSSPGDYTGELFF | TGTGCCAGCAGTTCGCCAGGGGATTACACCGGGGAGCTGTTTTTT
TRBJ2-1 | NA | TRBD2 | TRBV4-1 | CASSQEGRRRGGHEQFF | TGCGCCAGCAGCCAAGAAGGGCGGCGGCGGGGGGGACATGAGCAGTTCTTC
TRBJ2-1 | NA | TRBD2 | TRBV24-1 | CATSDGGLADNEQFF | TGTGCCACCAGTGACGGGGGACTAGCGGACAATGAGCAGTTCTTC
TRBJ2-7 | NA | TRBD2 | TRBV10-3 | CAISPGTSSYYGQYF | TGTGCCATCAGTCCCGGGACTAGTAGCTACTACGGGCAGTACTTC
TRBJ2-5 | many | NA | TRBV29-1 | CSTSKETQYF | TGCAGCACAAGCAAAGAGACCCAGTACTTC
TRBJ1-6 | few | TRBD1 | TRBV18 | CASSPRQGVPLSPLHF | TGTGCCAGCTCACCGAGGCAGGGGGTACCCTTATCACCCCTCCACTTT
TRBJ2-1 | few | TRBD2 | TRBV4-1 | CASSQDPPSSGGGNNEQFF | TGCGCCAGCAGCCAAGATCCCCCCTCTAGCGGGGGGGGTAATAATGAGCAGTTCTTC
TRBJ1-5 | few | NA | TRBV12-3/TRBV12-4 | CASSLSWGGNQPQHF | TGTGCCAGCAGTTTAAGTTGGGGGGGCAATCAGCCCCAGCATTTT
TRBJ2-3 | NA | NA | TRBV5-6 | CASSFFLPSTDTQYF | TGTGCCAGCAGCTTCTTTCTCCCCAGCACAGATACGCAGTATTTT
TRBJ1-5 | many | NA | TRBV7-2 | CASSSRAPNQPQHF | TGTGCCAGCAGCTCCCGGGCCCCCAATCAGCCCCAGCATTTT
TRBJ1-2 | NA | TRBD1 | TRBV6-5 | CASSQGQTTGYTF | TGTGCCAGCAGTCAGGGACAGACTACCGGCTACACCTTC
TRBJ2-1 | NA | TRBD2 | TRBV2 | CASRQERERGNEQFF | TGTGCCAGCAGACAGGAGCGGGAGAGGGGCAATGAGCAGTTCTTC
TRBJ2-1 | many | TRBD2 | TRBV10-3 | CAISELAGSNEQFF | TGTGCCATCAGTGAACTAGCGGGGAGCAATGAGCAGTTCTTC
TRBJ2-7 | many | NA | TRBV7-2 | CASSLRPRRASSYEQYF | TGTGCCAGCAGCCTACGTCCCCGGCGGGCGAGCTCCTACGAGCAGTACTTC
TRBJ1-1 | few | NA | TRBV25-1 | CASSDGGSVRTEAFF | TGTGCCAGCAGTGATGGAGGGTCCGTCAGGACTGAAGCTTTCTTT
TRBJ2-7 | NA | NA | TRBV7-9 | CASSLSQGSGEQYF | TGTGCCAGCAGCTTATCCCAGGGTTCGGGCGAGCAGTACTTC
TRBJ2-7 | few | TRBD1 | TRBV7-2 | CASSFAGTGSSYEQYF | TGTGCCAGCAGCTTCGCCGGGACAGGGTCCTCCTACGAGCAGTACTTC
TRBJ2-3 | NA | NA | TRBV20-1 | CSARRIYTAGHGDTQYF | TGCAGTGCGCGGAGAATTTACACAGCGGGACATGGAGATACGCAGTATTTT
TRBJ2-1 | few | TRBD1 | TRBV15 | CATSIWRQGRNEQFF | TGTGCCACCAGCATTTGGCGACAGGGGCGGAATGAGCAGTTCTTC
TRBJ2-2 | NA | TRBD2 | TRBV20-1 | CSAIHGGATGELFF | TGCAGTGCTATACACGGGGGGGCCACCGGGGAGCTGTTTTTT
TRBJ2-3 | NA | NA | TRBV7-9 | CASSLRELEGPDTDTQYF | TGTGCCAGCAGCTTAAGGGAGTTGGAGGGGCCGGACACAGATACGCAGTATTTT
TRBJ1-4 | NA | NA | TRBV6-1 | CASSEPGDREKLFF | TGTGCCAGCAGTGAACCGGGGGATAGGGAAAAACTGTTTTTT
TRBJ2-1 | few | TRBD2 | TRBV20-1 | CSGAGGLHNEQFF | TGCAGCGGAGCGGGGGGGCTTCACAATGAGCAGTTCTTC
TRBJ2-2 | NA | NA | TRBV20-1 | CSAMYQGGTGELFF | TGCAGTGCTATGTATCAGGGGGGAACCGGGGAGCTGTTTTTT
TRBJ2-1 | NA | NA | TRBV20-1 | CSARRGRESGQFF | TGCAGTGCTAGAAGGGGTCGGGAGAGCGGGCAGTTCTTC
TRBJ1-2 | NA | NA | TRBV20-1 | CSASDPFGGYTF | TGCAGTGCCTCGGACCCTTTTGGTGGCTACACCTTC
TRBJ2-3 | NA | TRBD2 | TRBV20-1 | CSARGALAGGYKDTQYF | TGCAGTGCTAGAGGCGCGCTAGCGGGAGGGTATAAAGATACGCAGTATTTT